This T cell receptor beta chain was sequenced in a study of Graves' ophthalmopathy and Graves' hyperthyroidism. The CDR3 contains 13 residues. The germline CDR1 and CDR2 sequences are SGHTA and FQGNSA. Diagnosis was based on clinical symptoms, serum thyroxine, TRAb, thyroid ultrasound and orbital computed tomography. Of note for this clonotype: Its specificity is unknown. A much larger clonotype is one base distant, so this may be a read error.

TCR beta CDR3 amplification used RNA transcripts. HTBI-primed first-round RT-PCR preceded second-round multiplex PCR. MiXCR, run by TCRdb on the multiplex PCR reads, gives a single entry per CDR3 protein. The sample has 650,000 to 900,000 distinct CDR3 sequences; 35% to 50% are singletons. Findings and limits, study-wide: Its predictions of ophthalmopathy progression gave the model roughly 71% sensitivity and approximately 72% specificity. Blood samples also showed most expanded thyroid clonotypes exceeding 0.001 frequency.

This TCR was recovered from an adult man with Graves' ophthalmopathy. The specimen was peripheral blood. The chain combines TRBV7-2 with TRBJ2-7; unclear D gene. CDR3 sequence reads: CASSLLSSFEQYF. Written as DNA, the CDR3 is TGTGCCAGCAGCCTACTGAGCTCCTTCGAGCAGTACTTC.